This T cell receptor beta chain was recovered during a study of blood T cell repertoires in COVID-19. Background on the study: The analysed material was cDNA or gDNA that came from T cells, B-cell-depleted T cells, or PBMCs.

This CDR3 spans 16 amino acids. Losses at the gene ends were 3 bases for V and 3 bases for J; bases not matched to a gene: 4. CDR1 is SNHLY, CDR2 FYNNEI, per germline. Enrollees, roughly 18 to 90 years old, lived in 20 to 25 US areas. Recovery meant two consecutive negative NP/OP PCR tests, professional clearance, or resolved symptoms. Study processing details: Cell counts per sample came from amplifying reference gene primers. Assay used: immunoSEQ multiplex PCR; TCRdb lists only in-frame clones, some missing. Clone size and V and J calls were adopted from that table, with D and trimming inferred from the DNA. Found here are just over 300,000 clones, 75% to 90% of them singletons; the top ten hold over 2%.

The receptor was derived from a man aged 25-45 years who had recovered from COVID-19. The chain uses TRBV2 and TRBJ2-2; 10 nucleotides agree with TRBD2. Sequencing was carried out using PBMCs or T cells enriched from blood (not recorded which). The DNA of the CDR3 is TGTGCCAGCAGTGATAAAGCGGGGGGGTACACCGGGGAGCTGTTTTTT. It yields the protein CASSDKAGGYTGELFF.